This T cell receptor (beta chain) was documented in a study of cytomegalovirus exposure and HLA in healthy donors. Profiled with immunoSEQ multiplex PCR; TCRdb holds only in-frame clones, not every one. The table has some 170,000 clones, 84% seen once. Germline V gene data show CDR1 as PRHDT and CDR2 as FYEKMQ (reference sequence). After removal of 5 bases from V and 0 bases from J, the junction contained 4 bases not matched to a gene. The CDR3 is 15 amino acids. The TCR was taken from a man between 25 and 39 years old in good health and CMV-seropositive. The J gene is TRBJ2-1, the V gene TRBV13; 7 nucleotides line up with TRBD2. The sample comprised PBMCs. As DNA, the CDR3 is TGTGCCAGCAGCGGGCGGGGGAGCTCCTACAATGAGCAGTTCTTC. Translating it yields CASSGRGSSYNEQFF.